This T cell receptor (beta chain) is from a study of OX40 agonist ivuxolimab in advanced cancers. Clones were read by immunoSEQ multiplex PCR, and TCRdb kept only the in-frame ones, dropping some. Among approximately 60,000 clones listed, 77% were seen once. CDR3 length: 15 amino acids. Germline lookup yields CDR1 WNHNN and CDR2 SYGVQD (reference sequence). V was shortened by 0 bases and J by 9 bases, with 12 bases between the two germline ends. V usage is TRBV10-1 and J usage is TRBJ1-6; D call uncertain. The sequence was collected from an adult with an advanced solid tumor such as melanoma, head and neck, liver or kidney cancer. The material sequenced was CD4+ or CD8+ T cells sorted from blood, taken in a trial of the OX40 agonist ivuxolimab. CDR3 sequence: CASSESVGPSSPLHF. The CDR3 bases are TGCGCCAGCAGTGAGTCGGTCGGACCGTCTTCACCCCTCCACTTT.